The 5 T cell receptor beta chains reported below all come from one sample, sequenced in a study of OX40 agonist ivuxolimab in advanced cancers. Data came from immunoSEQ multiplex PCR; TCRdb stores just in-frame clones and leaves some out. The sample holds 6,000 to 8,000 clones, over 60% seen once. The sample in question was CD4+ or CD8+ T cells sorted from blood, obtained in a trial of the OX40 agonist ivuxolimab. These TCRs come from an adult with an advanced solid tumor such as melanoma, head and neck, liver or kidney cancer.

The DNA for the CDR3 is TGTGCCAGCAGCGTAGTGGGGAACGGAAATGAGCAGTTCTTC. Its translation is CASSVVGNGNEQFF. The genes are TRBV9 and TRBJ2-1; no clear D. V was cut by 0 bases and J by 7 bases, with 11 bases left in between. This CDR3 comprises 14 residues. CDR1 is SGDLS, CDR2 YYNGEE, per germline. Full variable domain (outside the CDR3, taken from reference TRBV9 and TRBJ2-1): DSGVTQTPKHLITATGQRVTLRCSPRSGDLSVYWYQQSLDQGLQFLIQYYNGEERAKGNILERFSAQQFPDLHSELNLSSLELGDSALYFCASSVVGNGNEQFFGPGTRLTVL.

This clone ranks as medium-sized. The chain employs TRBV7-2 and TRBJ2-1; D gene unclear. The V end lost 1 base, the J end lost 5 bases, and 9 bases lay between the germline ends. Germline CDR1 is SGHTA and CDR2 is FQGNSA. This CDR3 comprises 14 residues. The CDR3 coding sequence is TGTGCCAGCAGCTTAGGGGTTTGGAACAATGAGCAGTTCTTC. It is translated as CASSLGVWNNEQFF.

The chain links TRBV6-6 to TRBJ2-7; unclear D gene. Trimming took 5 bases from V and 3 from J, leaving 17 bases between them. CDR3 size: 15 residues. CDR1 is MNHNY, CDR2 SVGAGI, per germline (reference sequence). The CDR3 sequence: CASSPSLNYRYEQYF. The CDR3 DNA is TGTGCCAGCAGTCCGTCACTGAACTACCGCTACGAGCAGTACTTC.

The chain joins TRBV27 to TRBJ2-2, with D uncertain. Trimming removed 3 bases at V and 8 bases at J, with 7 bases between. CDR3 size: 12 residues. Germline lookup yields CDR1 MNHEY and CDR2 SMNVEV (reference sequence). CDR3 sequence (DNA): TGTGCCAGCAGTTTTCTGGGAGGGGAGCTGTTTTTT. This sequence encodes CASSFLGGELFF.

V gene TRBV9 combines with J gene TRBJ1-1, with D maybe TRBD1 (5 bases). The V end was cut by 0 bases, the J end by 5 bases, with 5 bases between. The CDR3 length is 12 residues. Germline V CDR1 and CDR2: SGDLS, YYNGEE. The CDR3 bases are TGTGCCAGCAGCGTAGGGGGGACTGAAGCTTTCTTT. It translates to CASSVGGTEAFF.